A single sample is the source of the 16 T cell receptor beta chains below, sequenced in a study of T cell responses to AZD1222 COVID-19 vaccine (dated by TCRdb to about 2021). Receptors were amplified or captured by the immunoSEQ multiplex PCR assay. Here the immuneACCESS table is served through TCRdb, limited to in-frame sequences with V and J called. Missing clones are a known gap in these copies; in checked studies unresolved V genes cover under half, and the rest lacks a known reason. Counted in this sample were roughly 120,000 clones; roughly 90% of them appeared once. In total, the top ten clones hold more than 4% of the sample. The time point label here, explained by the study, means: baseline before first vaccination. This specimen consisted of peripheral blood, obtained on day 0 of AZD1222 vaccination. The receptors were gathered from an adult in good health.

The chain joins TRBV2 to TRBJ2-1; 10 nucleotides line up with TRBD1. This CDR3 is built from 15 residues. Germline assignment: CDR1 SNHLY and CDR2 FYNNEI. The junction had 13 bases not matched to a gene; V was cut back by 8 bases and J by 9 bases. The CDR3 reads CASGSGTGANSEQFF. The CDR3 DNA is TGTGCCAGCGGATCCGGGACAGGGGCAAATAGTGAGCAGTTCTTC.

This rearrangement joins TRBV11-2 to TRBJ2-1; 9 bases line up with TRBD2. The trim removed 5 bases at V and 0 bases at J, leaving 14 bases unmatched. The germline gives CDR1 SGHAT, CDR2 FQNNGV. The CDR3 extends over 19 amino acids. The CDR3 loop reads CASSTRLAGVLSSYNEQFF. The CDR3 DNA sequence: TGTGCCAGCAGCACCAGGTTAGCGGGAGTGCTAAGCTCCTACAATGAGCAGTTCTTC.

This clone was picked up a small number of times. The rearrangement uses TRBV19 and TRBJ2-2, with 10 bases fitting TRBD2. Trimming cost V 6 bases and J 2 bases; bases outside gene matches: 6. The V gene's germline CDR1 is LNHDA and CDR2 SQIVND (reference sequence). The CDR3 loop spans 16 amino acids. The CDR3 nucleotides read TGTGCCAGTAGGCTTCTAGCGGGGGACAACACCGGGGAGCTGTTTTTT. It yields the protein CASRLLAGDNTGELFF.

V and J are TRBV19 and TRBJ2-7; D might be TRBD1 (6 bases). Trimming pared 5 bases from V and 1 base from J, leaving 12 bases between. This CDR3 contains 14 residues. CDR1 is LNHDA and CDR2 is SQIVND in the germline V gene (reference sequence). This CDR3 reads CASSSQGTSYEQYF. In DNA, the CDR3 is TGTGCCAGTAGTTCACAGGGTACGTCCTACGAGCAGTACTTC.

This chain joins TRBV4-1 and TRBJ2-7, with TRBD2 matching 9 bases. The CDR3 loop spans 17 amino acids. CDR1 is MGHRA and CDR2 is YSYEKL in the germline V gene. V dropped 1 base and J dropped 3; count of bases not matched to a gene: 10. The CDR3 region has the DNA TGCGCCAGCAGCCAAGGATTGGGGAGACTAGCGGACTACGAGCAGTACTTC. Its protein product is CASSQGLGRLADYEQYF.

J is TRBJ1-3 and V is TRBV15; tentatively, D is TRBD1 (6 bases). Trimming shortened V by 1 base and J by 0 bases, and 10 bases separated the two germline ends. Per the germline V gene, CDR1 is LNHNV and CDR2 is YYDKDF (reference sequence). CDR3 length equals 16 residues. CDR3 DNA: TGTGCCACCAGCAGAGCCGACAGGATCTCTGGAAACACCATATATTTT. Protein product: CATSRADRISGNTIYF.

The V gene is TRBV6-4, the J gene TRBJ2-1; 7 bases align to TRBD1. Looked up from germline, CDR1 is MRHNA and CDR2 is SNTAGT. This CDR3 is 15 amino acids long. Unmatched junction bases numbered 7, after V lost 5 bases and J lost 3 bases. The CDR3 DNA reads TGTGCCAGCAGTCCCGCAGGGGGATTCTACAATGAGCAGTTCTTC. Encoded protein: CASSPAGGFYNEQFF.

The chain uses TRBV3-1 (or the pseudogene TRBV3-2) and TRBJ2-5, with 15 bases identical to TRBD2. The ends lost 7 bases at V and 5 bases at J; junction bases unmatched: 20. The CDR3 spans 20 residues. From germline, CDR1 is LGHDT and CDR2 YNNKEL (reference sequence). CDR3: CASTRRLPGLAGGASETQYF. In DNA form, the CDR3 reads TGTGCCAGCACCCGGCGGCTTCCGGGACTAGCGGGGGGCGCCAGCGAGACCCAGTACTTC.

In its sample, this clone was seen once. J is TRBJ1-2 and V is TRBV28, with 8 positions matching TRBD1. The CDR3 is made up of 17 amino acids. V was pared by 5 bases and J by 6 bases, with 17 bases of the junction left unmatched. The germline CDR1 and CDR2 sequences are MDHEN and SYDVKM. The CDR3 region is CASSPATDRVRFHGYTF. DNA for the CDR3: TGTGCCAGCAGTCCTGCAACGGACAGGGTTCGGTTTCATGGCTACACCTTC.

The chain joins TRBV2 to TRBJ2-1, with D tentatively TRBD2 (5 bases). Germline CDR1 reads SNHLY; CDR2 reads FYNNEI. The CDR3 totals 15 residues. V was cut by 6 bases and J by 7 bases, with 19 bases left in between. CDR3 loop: CASRTGPEARNEQFF. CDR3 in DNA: TGTGCCAGCAGGACCGGCCCGGAGGCTAGGAATGAGCAGTTCTTC.

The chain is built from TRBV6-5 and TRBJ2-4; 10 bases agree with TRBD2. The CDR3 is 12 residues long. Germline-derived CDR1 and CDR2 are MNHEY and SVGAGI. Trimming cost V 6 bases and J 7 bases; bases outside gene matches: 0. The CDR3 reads CASRTSGNIQYF. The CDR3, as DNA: TGTGCCAGCAGGACTAGCGGGAACATTCAGTACTTC.

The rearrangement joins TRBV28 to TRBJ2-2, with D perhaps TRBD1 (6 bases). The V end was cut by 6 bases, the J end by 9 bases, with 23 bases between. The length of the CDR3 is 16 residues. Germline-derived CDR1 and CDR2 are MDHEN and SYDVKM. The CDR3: CASSGLRGPGVRELFF. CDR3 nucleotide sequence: TGTGCCAGCAGCGGCCTCCGGGGCCCAGGGGTCCGGGAGCTGTTTTTT.

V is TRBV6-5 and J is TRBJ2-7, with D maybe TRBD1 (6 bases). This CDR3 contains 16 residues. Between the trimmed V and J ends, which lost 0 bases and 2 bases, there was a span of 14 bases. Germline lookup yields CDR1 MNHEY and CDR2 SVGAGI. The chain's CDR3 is CASSYSMTGGAYEQYF. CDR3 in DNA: TGTGCCAGCAGTTACTCGATGACAGGCGGCGCCTACGAGCAGTACTTC.

The CDR3 region is CASSLQGQGVDEQYF. The CDR3, as DNA: TGTGCCAGCAGCTTACAGGGACAGGGAGTGGATGAGCAGTACTTC. The genes are TRBV7-2 and TRBJ2-7, with TRBD1 matching over 9 bases. Germline-derived CDR1 and CDR2 are SGHTA and FQGNSA. V lost 2 bases and J lost 7; bases outside the gene matches: 9. The CDR3 runs to 15 residues.

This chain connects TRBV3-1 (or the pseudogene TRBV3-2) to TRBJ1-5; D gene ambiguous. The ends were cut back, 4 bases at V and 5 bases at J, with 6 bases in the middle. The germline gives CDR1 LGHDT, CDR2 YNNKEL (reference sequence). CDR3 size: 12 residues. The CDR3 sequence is CASSLRDQPQHF. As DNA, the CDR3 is TGTGCCAGCAGCCTAAGGGATCAGCCCCAGCATTTT.

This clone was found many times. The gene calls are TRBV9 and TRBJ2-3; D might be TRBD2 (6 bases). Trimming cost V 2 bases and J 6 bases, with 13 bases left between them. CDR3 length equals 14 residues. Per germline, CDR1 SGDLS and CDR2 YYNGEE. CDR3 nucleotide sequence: TGTGCCAGCAGCGTGGAGGGAGAAAACGATACGCAGTATTTT. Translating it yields CASSVEGENDTQYF.